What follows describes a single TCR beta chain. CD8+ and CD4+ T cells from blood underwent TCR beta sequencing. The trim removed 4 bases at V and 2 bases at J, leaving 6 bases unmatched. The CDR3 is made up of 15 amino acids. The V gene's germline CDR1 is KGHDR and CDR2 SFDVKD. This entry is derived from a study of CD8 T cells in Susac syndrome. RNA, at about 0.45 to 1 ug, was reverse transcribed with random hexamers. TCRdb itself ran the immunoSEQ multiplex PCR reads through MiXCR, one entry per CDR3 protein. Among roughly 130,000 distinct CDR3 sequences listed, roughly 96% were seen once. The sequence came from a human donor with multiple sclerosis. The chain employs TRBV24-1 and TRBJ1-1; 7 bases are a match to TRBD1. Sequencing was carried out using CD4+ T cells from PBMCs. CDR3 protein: CATSDQRQGNTEAFF. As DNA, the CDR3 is TGTGCCACCAGTGACCAGAGACAGGGCAACACTGAAGCTTTCTTT.